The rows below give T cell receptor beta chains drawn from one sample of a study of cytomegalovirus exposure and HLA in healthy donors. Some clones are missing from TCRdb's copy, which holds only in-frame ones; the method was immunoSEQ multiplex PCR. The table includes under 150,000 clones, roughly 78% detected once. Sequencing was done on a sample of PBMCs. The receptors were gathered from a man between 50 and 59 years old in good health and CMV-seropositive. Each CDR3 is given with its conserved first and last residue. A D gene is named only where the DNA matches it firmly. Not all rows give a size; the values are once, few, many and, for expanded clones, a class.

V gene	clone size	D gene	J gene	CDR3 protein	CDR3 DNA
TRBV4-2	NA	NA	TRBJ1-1	CASSQAYQEGSTEAFF	TGTGCCAGCAGCCAAGCATACCAGGAGGGTAGCACTGAAGCTTTCTTT
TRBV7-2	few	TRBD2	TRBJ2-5	CASSLNPTSGRREQYF	TGTGCCAGCAGCTTGAACCCCACTAGCGGGAGAAGGGAGCAGTACTTC
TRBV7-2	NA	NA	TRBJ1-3	CASSRQTVSSGNTIYF	TGTGCCAGCAGCCGACAGACCGTAAGCTCTGGAAACACCATATATTTT
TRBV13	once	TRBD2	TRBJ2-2	CASSISPGLAVTGELFF	TGTGCCAGCAGTATCTCCCCAGGGCTAGCGGTCACCGGGGAGCTGTTTTTT
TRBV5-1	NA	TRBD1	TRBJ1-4	CASGTGGRDEKLFF	TGCGCCAGCGGGACAGGGGGCCGAGATGAAAAACTGTTTTTT
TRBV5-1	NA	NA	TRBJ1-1	CASSLEPGRDTEAFF	TGCGCCAGCAGCCTCGAGCCCGGGCGGGACACTGAAGCTTTCTTT
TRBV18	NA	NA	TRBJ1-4	CASSPGGDGEKLFF	TGTGCCAGCTCACCCGGGGGGGACGGCGAAAAACTGTTTTTT
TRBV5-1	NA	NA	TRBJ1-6	CASSTGLWSYNSPLHF	TGCGCCAGCAGCACAGGGTTATGGTCCTATAATTCACCCCTCCACTTT
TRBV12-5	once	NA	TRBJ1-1	CASGYEGTEAFF	TGTGCTAGTGGTTACGAGGGAACTGAAGCTTTCTTT
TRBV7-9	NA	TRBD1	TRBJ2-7	CASSLGQSSSYEQYF	TGTGCCAGCAGCCTGGGACAGTCGAGCTCCTACGAGCAGTACTTC
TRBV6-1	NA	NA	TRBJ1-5	CASSFTGDQPQHF	TGTGCCAGCAGTTTCACAGGCGATCAGCCCCAGCATTTT
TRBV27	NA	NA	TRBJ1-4	CASSVRVREKLFF	TGTGCCAGCAGTGTCAGGGTCCGCGAAAAACTGTTTTTT
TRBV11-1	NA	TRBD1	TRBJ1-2	CASSSTGKDGYTF	TGTGCCAGCAGCTCGACAGGGAAGGATGGCTACACCTTC
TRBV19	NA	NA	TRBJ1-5	CASKRELLSNQPQHF	TGTGCCAGTAAAAGGGAGCTCCTCAGCAATCAGCCCCAGCACTTT
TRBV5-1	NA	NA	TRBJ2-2	CASSLALGNTGELFF	TGCGCCAGCAGCTTGGCCCTGGGCAACACCGGGGAGCTGTTTTTT
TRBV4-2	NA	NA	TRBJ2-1	CASSPEEGAAYNEQFF	TGTGCCAGCAGCCCTGAGGAGGGGGCGGCCTACAATGAGCAGTTCTTC
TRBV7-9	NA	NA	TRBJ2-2	CASSFDQRTGELFF	TGTGCCAGCAGCTTCGACCAGAGGACCGGGGAGCTGTTTTTT
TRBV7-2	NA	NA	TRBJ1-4	CASSVRLATNEKLFF	TGTGCCAGCAGCGTTCGTCTCGCAACTAATGAAAAACTGTTTTTT
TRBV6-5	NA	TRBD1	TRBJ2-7	CASRARTGGLEEQYF	TGTGCCAGCAGGGCCCGGACAGGGGGTCTTGAGGAGCAGTACTTC
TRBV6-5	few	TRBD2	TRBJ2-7	CASSYSKASGYEQYF	TGTGCCAGCAGTTACTCGAAGGCTAGCGGGTACGAGCAGTACTTC
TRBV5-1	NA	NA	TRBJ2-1	CASRSDPGPSMNEQFF	TGCGCCAGCAGGAGCGACCCCGGTCCCAGTATGAATGAGCAGTTCTTC
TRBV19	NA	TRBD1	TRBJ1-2	CASSTPGQRYGYTF	TGTGCCAGTAGTACCCCGGGACAGCGCTATGGCTACACCTTC
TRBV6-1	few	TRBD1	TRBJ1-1	CASSVGTAKNTEAFF	TGTGCCAGCAGTGTAGGGACAGCAAAGAACACTGAAGCTTTCTTT
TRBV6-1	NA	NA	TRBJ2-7	CASSEGGRYEQYF	TGTGCCAGCAGTGAAGGGGGCAGGTACGAGCAGTACTTC
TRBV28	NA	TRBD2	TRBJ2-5	CASRSPAGGGQETQYF	TGTGCCAGCAGATCCCCCGCCGGGGGGGGCCAAGAGACCCAGTACTTC
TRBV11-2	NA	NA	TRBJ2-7	CASSLFPGVHYEQYF	TGTGCCAGCAGCTTATTCCCGGGGGTTCACTACGAGCAGTACTTC
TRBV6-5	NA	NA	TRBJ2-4	CASSAQGSAKNIQYF	TGTGCCAGCAGTGCACAGGGTTCGGCCAAAAACATTCAGTACTTC
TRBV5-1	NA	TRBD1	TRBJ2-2	CASSKGTGPGELFF	TGCGCCAGCAGCAAAGGGACAGGCCCCGGGGAGCTGTTTTTT
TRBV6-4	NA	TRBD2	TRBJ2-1	CASSSTSGALNEQFF	TGTGCCAGCAGTTCTACTAGCGGAGCTCTCAATGAGCAGTTCTTC
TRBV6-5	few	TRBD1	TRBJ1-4	CASRARDRNEKLFF	TGTGCCAGCAGGGCCCGGGACAGAAATGAAAAACTGTTTTTT
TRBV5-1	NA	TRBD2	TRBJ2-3	CASSFTTSGPTDTQYF	TGCGCCAGCAGCTTTACGACTAGCGGGCCCACAGATACGCAGTATTTT
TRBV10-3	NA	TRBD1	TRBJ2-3	CAISGRDRITDTQYF	TGTGCCATCAGTGGCCGGGACAGAATCACAGATACGCAGTATTTT
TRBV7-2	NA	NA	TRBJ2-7	CASSLSSTSYEQYF	TGTGCCAGCAGCTTATCCAGTACCTCCTACGAGCAGTACTTC
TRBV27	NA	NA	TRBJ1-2	CASSSGGPIGYTF	TGTGCCAGCAGTTCGGGCGGGCCCATCGGCTACACCTTC
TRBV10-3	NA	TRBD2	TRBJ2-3	CAISESGLAMRDTQYF	TGTGCCATCAGTGAGTCGGGACTAGCGATGAGAGATACGCAGTATTTT
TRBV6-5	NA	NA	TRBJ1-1	CASSYSLTGNTEAFF	TGTGCCAGCAGTTACTCGCTTACAGGGAACACTGAAGCTTTCTTT
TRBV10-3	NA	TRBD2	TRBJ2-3	CAIRGTSGISADTQYF	TGTGCCATCAGGGGGACTAGCGGGATTTCTGCAGATACGCAGTATTTT
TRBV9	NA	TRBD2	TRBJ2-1	CASSSGTSGGYNEQFF	TGTGCCAGCAGCTCCGGGACTAGCGGGGGATACAATGAGCAGTTCTTC
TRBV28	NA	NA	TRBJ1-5	CASSLQGIGGNQPQHF	TGTGCCAGCAGTTTGCAGGGAATAGGCGGCAATCAGCCCCAGCATTTT
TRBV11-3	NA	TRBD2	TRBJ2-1	CASSPSSGSRYEQFF	TGTGCCAGCAGCCCTTCTAGCGGGAGTAGGTATGAGCAGTTCTTC
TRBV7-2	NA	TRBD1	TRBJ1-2	CASIPDRGGGYTF	TGTGCCAGCATCCCCGACAGGGGGGGAGGCTACACCTTC
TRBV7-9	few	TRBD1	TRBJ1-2	CASSHDKDRVKGYTF	TGTGCCAGCAGCCACGACAAAGACAGGGTGAAGGGCTACACCTTC
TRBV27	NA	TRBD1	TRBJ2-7	CASSLTFRDSTYEQYF	TGTGCCAGCAGTTTAACTTTTAGGGACAGCACCTACGAGCAGTACTTC
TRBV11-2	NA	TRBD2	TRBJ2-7	CASSLFTSGASYEQYF	TGTGCCAGCAGCTTATTTACTAGCGGGGCCTCCTACGAGCAGTACTTC
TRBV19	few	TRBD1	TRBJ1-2	CASSSAPGGNYGYTF	TGTGCCAGTAGTAGCGCCCCAGGGGGCAACTATGGCTACACCTTC
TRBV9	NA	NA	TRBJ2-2	CASSQTLLGWGVRNTGELFF	TGTGCCAGCAGCCAAACCCTTCTGGGGTGGGGGGTGCGGAACACCGGGGAGCTGTTTTTT
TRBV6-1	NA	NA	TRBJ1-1	CASSEGGGYINTEAFF	TGTGCCAGCAGTGAAGGCGGAGGGTATATCAACACTGAAGCTTTCTTT
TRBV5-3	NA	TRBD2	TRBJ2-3	CARSLEASGWDTDTQYF	TGTGCCAGAAGCTTGGAGGCTAGCGGTTGGGACACAGATACGCAGTATTTT
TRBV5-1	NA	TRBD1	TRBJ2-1	CASSRRTGYNEQFF	TGCGCCAGCAGCCGGAGGACAGGGTACAATGAGCAGTTCTTC
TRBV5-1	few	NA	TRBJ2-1	CASSLVSGTRDEQFF	TGCGCCAGCAGCTTGGTGTCGGGGACTCGTGATGAGCAGTTCTTC
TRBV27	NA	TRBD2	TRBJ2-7	CASSLRGGSPHEQYF	TGTGCCAGCAGTTTAAGGGGCGGGAGCCCCCACGAGCAGTACTTC
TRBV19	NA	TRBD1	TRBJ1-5	CASSTGTGSIWASNQPQHF	TGTGCCAGTAGTACCGGGACAGGGTCGATCTGGGCCAGCAATCAGCCCCAGCATTTT
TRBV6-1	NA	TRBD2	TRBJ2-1	CASSDGAGGSYNEQFF	TGTGCCAGCAGTGATGGAGCGGGGGGCTCCTACAATGAGCAGTTCTTC
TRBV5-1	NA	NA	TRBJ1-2	CASSLGNRAHGYTF	TGCGCCAGCAGCTTAGGGAACAGGGCACACGGCTACACCTTC
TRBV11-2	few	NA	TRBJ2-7	CASSFTYEQYF	TGTGCCAGCAGCTTCACCTACGAGCAGTACTTC
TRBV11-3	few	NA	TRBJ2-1	CASSLEGAGGDEQFF	TGTGCCAGCAGCTTAGAGGGGGCGGGTGGAGATGAGCAGTTCTTC